These 9 T cell receptor beta chains were all obtained from the same sample, sequenced in a study of CD8+ T cells in alopecia areata. The authors extracted RNA and reverse transcribed it into cDNA as the sequencing template. TCRdb's table, derived via immunoSEQ multiplex PCR, lists solely in-frame clones and lacks some. The repertoire consists of 150,000 or so clones, with roughly 50% occurring once and the leading ten covering about 6.3%. Sequencing used CD4+ T cells sorted from blood. The source is a human donor with alopecia areata.

The V call is TRBV4-1, the J call TRBJ1-1; maybe TRBD1 (5 bases). This CDR3 spans 14 amino acids. Germline-derived CDR1 and CDR2 are MGHRA and YSYEKL. V was cut by 1 base and J by 1 base, with 7 bases left in between. The DNA for the CDR3 is TGCGCCAGCAGCCAAGCAGGACAGAACACTGAAGCTTTCTTT. It yields the protein CASSQAGQNTEAFF.

V and J are TRBV29-1 and TRBJ1-2; D is unresolved. Trimming removed 3 bases at V and 8 bases at J, with 4 bases between. The CDR3 loop spans 9 amino acids. The germline V gene encodes CDR1 SQVTM and CDR2 ANQGSEA. CDR3 in amino acids: CSVDLGYTF. In nucleotides, the CDR3 is TGCAGCGTTGATTTAGGCTACACCTTC.

This clone came up a few times. The V call is TRBV14, the J call TRBJ2-3; TRBD2 aligns across 7 bases. The CDR3 is 15 residues long. Germline V CDR1 and CDR2: SGHDN, FVKESK. Trimming took 4 bases from V and 1 from J; bases not matched to a gene: 5. CDR3 DNA: TGTGCCAGCAGCCGAAGCGGGATCGGCACAGATACGCAGTATTTT. This encodes CASSRSGIGTDTQYF.

The chain uses TRBV27 and TRBJ2-7; 8 bases are shared with TRBD1. Looked up from germline, CDR1 is MNHEY and CDR2 is SMNVEV (reference sequence). CDR3 length equals 15 residues. V lost 7 bases and J lost 3; bases outside the gene matches: 11. CDR3 nucleotides: TGTGCCAGCACCCTACGGGGTACAGGGGGCTACGAGCAGTACTTC. It is translated as CASTLRGTGGYEQYF.

V is TRBV5-1 and J is TRBJ2-3, with TRBD1 matching over 8 bases. The V and J ends lost 4 bases and 0 bases, in that order; junction bases with no gene match: 1. In germline, CDR1 is SGHRS, CDR2 YFSETQ. The CDR3 length is 14 residues. The CDR3 region has the DNA TGCGCCAGCAGCCGGGACAGGAGCACAGATACGCAGTATTTT. Its translation is CASSRDRSTDTQYF.

This chain uses TRBV30 with TRBJ1-5, with D tentatively TRBD1 (6 bases). Per the germline V gene, CDR1 is GTSNPN and CDR2 is SVGIG (reference sequence). V was cut by 2 bases and J by 7 bases, with 12 bases left in between. The CDR3 length is 13 residues. The CDR3 protein is CAWSTATGQPQHF. The CDR3, as DNA: TGTGCCTGGAGTACAGCCACAGGGCAGCCCCAGCATTTT.

The rearrangement links TRBV28 to TRBJ2-1; perhaps TRBD1 as D (6 bases). The CDR3 contains 17 residues. Deletions cut 7 bases from V and 4 bases from J, with 23 bases between. The germline V gene encodes CDR1 MDHEN and CDR2 SYDVKM. The CDR3 DNA reads as TGTGCCAGCAACCGAAGCCCTATAGGGGGTCCGTACAATGAGCAGTTCTTC. This sequence encodes CASNRSPIGGPYNEQFF.

V usage is TRBV15 and J usage is TRBJ1-2, with D hard to call. This CDR3 is 13 amino acids long. CDR1 is LNHNV and CDR2 is YYDKDF in the germline V gene (reference sequence). The germline V and J ends were trimmed by 2 bases and 5 bases, with 9 bases remaining between them. As DNA, the CDR3 is TGTGCCACCAGCAGACTACGGTTTTATGGCTACACCTTC. This translates into CATSRLRFYGYTF. Drawing the rest from reference TRBV15 and TRBJ1-2, the complete variable domain is DAMVIQNPRYQVTQFGKPVTLSCSQTLNHNVMYWYQQKSSQAPKLLFHYYDKDFNNEADTPDNFQSRRPNTSFCFLDIRSPGLGDTAMYLCATSRLRFYGYTFGSGTRLTVV.

The chain employs TRBV28 and TRBJ2-3; D gene ambiguous. This CDR3 comprises 13 residues. CDR1 and CDR2 (germline): MDHEN, SYDVKM. The germline V and J ends were trimmed by 6 bases and 0 bases, with 7 bases remaining between them. CDR3 sequence: CASRGYSTDTQYF. The CDR3 region has the DNA TGTGCCAGCAGAGGTTACAGCACAGATACGCAGTATTTT.